This T cell receptor (beta chain) came from a study of Graves' ophthalmopathy and Graves' hyperthyroidism. Newly diagnosed hyperthyroidism donors, aged 18 to 65, duration under 2 months. Fresh peripheral blood (about 10 ml) yielded the PBMCs. This clonotype was recorded many times. The target antigen is unknown. RNA transcripts yielded amplified TCR beta CDR3 regions. Investigators did first-round RT-PCR with HTBI primers, then second-round multiplex PCR. TCRdb recomputed calls from the multiplex PCR reads with MiXCR, one row per CDR3 protein. This table holds roughly 610,000 distinct CDR3 sequences, about a fifth found once. CDR3 length equals 18 residues. The germline V gene encodes CDR1 SGHAT and CDR2 FQNNGV. Losses at the gene ends were 4 bases for V and 3 bases for J; bases not matched to a gene: 12. Study-level results: A majority of expanded thyroid clonotypes exceeding 0.001 frequency were likewise present in blood.

The V gene is TRBV11-2, the J gene TRBJ2-7; TRBD2 matches 13 bases. This receptor was obtained from a woman between 18 and 29 years old with stable Graves' hyperthyroidism. Some clones in this sample may be carry-over from other donors' samples. Source material: peripheral blood. CDR3 sequence: CASSSPTSGGGLIYEQYF. Here the CDR3 DNA reads TGTGCCAGCAGCTCCCCCACTAGCGGGGGGGGACTCATCTACGAGCAGTACTTC.